Listed here are 28 T cell receptor beta chains from one sample, sequenced in a study of cytomegalovirus exposure and HLA in healthy donors. This PCR relied on a set of 60 Vbeta primers and 13 Jbeta primers. Here immunoSEQ multiplex PCR was the method, and the copy in TCRdb shows in-frame clones only, minus some. The repertoire holds 150,000 to 200,000 clones, with roughly 71% as singletons. The specimen sequenced was PBMCs. The receptors come from a girl between 10 and 17 years old in good health and CMV-seronegative.

The rearrangement joins TRBV6-5 to TRBJ1-1; D is unclear. The CDR3 spans 13 residues. The germline V gene encodes CDR1 MNHEY and CDR2 SVGAGI. V was clipped by 2 bases and J by 6 bases, with 10 bases between them. The CDR3 loop is CASSYPGGPEAFF. The CDR3 nucleotides read TGTGCCAGCAGTTACCCGGGAGGACCTGAAGCTTTCTTT.

The rearrangement uses TRBV14 and TRBJ1-1, with D tentatively TRBD1 (6 bases). Trimming pared 3 bases from V and 0 bases from J, leaving 11 bases between. In germline, CDR1 is SGHDN, CDR2 FVKESK. This CDR3 has 15 residues. The CDR3 region is CASSQTGRMNTEAFF. The DNA of the CDR3 is TGTGCCAGCAGCCAGACAGGTAGAATGAACACTGAAGCTTTCTTT.

The chain has TRBV19 and TRBJ1-1; 10 bases align to TRBD1. V dropped 7 bases and J dropped 5; count of bases not matched to a gene: 7. The V gene's germline CDR1 is LNHDA and CDR2 SQIVND (reference sequence). There are 14 residues in the CDR3. In DNA, the CDR3 is TGTGCCAGTACCCCCGGGACAGGGGCTACTGAAGCTTTCTTT. This gives the protein CASTPGTGATEAFF.

This chain joins TRBV6-5 and TRBJ2-3; 13 bases line up with TRBD2. This CDR3 is built from 15 residues. V lost 5 bases and J lost 7; bases outside the gene matches: 6. CDR1 is MNHEY and CDR2 is SVGAGI in the germline V gene. CDR3 residues: CASSPTSGRPNTQYF. The CDR3, as DNA: TGTGCCAGCAGTCCGACTAGCGGGAGGCCAAATACGCAGTATTTT.

The chain uses TRBV19 and TRBJ1-1, with TRBD1 as a possible D gene (6 bases). Looked up from germline, CDR1 is LNHDA and CDR2 is SQIVND (reference sequence). The CDR3 has 14 residues. Deletions cut 7 bases from V and 1 base from J, with 13 bases between. CDR3 loop: CASTGDNENTEAFF. The CDR3, as DNA: TGTGCCAGTACCGGGGACAACGAGAACACTGAAGCTTTCTTT.

This rearrangement joins TRBV6-1 to TRBJ1-1; 10 positions agree with TRBD1. Per germline, CDR1 MNHNS and CDR2 SASEGT. V trimming: 6 bases; J trimming: 3 bases; junction bases outside the gene matches: 7. The CDR3 loop spans 15 amino acids. In DNA form, the CDR3 reads TGTGCCAGCAGGGGTTGGGACAGGGGTTACACTGAAGCTTTCTTT. Amino acid sequence: CASRGWDRGYTEAFF.

This clone has only one observation. The chain couples TRBV2 to TRBJ1-6; the D gene is possibly TRBD1 (5 bases). The CDR3 runs 15 residues. Germline assignment: CDR1 SNHLY and CDR2 FYNNEI. Between the trimmed V and J ends, which lost 0 bases and 10 bases, there was a span of 13 bases. CDR3 coding DNA: TGTGCCAGCAGTGAAGCGCTTCAGGGAAGCTCACCCCTCCACTTT. Amino acids: CASSEALQGSSPLHF.

The CDR3 nucleotides are TGTGCCAGCAGCGCGCGGGGGGAGCATTACAATGAGCAGTTCTTC. Amino acid sequence: CASSARGEHYNEQFF. The chain employs TRBV9 and TRBJ2-1; TRBD2 aligns across 8 bases. Germline CDR1 SGDLS, CDR2 YYNGEE. The V gene end was trimmed by 3 bases and the J gene end by 4 bases; junction bases not matched to a gene: 6. This CDR3 has 15 amino acids.

As concerns this clone: The sample holds other DNA sequences that translate to the same CDR3. The V call is TRBV6-5, the J call TRBJ1-2, with a tentative D call TRBD1 (6 bases). Germline values: CDR1 MNHEY, CDR2 SVGAGI. Deletions cut 0 bases from V and 7 bases from J, with 15 bases between. The CDR3 sequence is 15 residues long. The CDR3 protein is CASSYSNRVPSGYTF. CDR3 DNA sequence: TGTGCCAGCAGTTACTCAAACAGGGTGCCGAGTGGCTACACCTTC.

The chain links TRBV27 to TRBJ2-7, with 13 bases identical to TRBD2. In germline, CDR1 is MNHEY, CDR2 SMNVEV (reference sequence). The length of the CDR3 is 16 residues. J lost 5 bases, V lost 4 bases, and 8 bases had no gene match. CDR3 in amino acids: CASSSTRTSGGHEQYF. The CDR3 DNA is TGTGCCAGCAGTTCAACCCGGACTAGCGGGGGCCACGAGCAGTACTTC.

The genes are TRBV6-1 and TRBJ1-2, with D hard to call. The germline V gene has CDR1 MNHNS and CDR2 SASEGT. V shed 5 bases and J shed 8 bases, with 15 bases lying between them. There are 13 residues in the CDR3. The CDR3 DNA reads TGTGCCAGCAGTCTATCCAACGGTGTGGGCTACACCTTC. Translated, it gives CASSLSNGVGYTF.

The rearrangement uses TRBV14 and TRBJ2-7; D remains unclear. The V end was cut by 0 bases, the J end by 7 bases, with 13 bases between. The CDR3 contains 14 residues. CDR1 is SGHDN, CDR2 FVKESK, per germline. The CDR3 is CASSQEMGSSEQYF. As DNA, the CDR3 is TGTGCCAGCAGCCAAGAAATGGGCAGCAGTGAGCAGTACTTC.

This clone was found a few times. The CDR3 coding sequence is TGTGCCAGCAGCCTAACAGGACAGGGAAGGACTGAAGCTTTCTTT. It encodes CASSLTGQGRTEAFF. The chain uses TRBV5-4 and TRBJ1-1, with TRBD1 matching 8 bases. The germline gives CDR1 SGHNT, CDR2 YYREEE (reference sequence). The CDR3 has 15 residues. Trimming at V came to 4 bases and at J to 5 bases, leaving 10 bases not matched to a gene.

CDR3 nucleotide sequence: TGTGCCAGCCGTGGTCAGGGAAACTATGGCTACACCTTC. Translation gives CASRGQGNYGYTF. The chain joins TRBV9 to TRBJ1-2; D perhaps matches TRBD1 (5 bases). This CDR3 is built from 13 residues. The germline CDR1 and CDR2 sequences are SGDLS and YYNGEE. Trimming stripped 7 bases from V and 2 bases from J, with 12 bases between.

This clone has a handful of counts. The chain uses TRBV19 and TRBJ1-1, with D unresolved. CDR1 is LNHDA and CDR2 is SQIVND in the germline V gene (reference sequence). The V end lost 5 bases, the J end lost 6 bases, and 16 bases lay between the germline ends. The length of the CDR3 is 14 residues. As DNA, the CDR3 is TGTGCCAGTAGTTCCCTGGGCCCAAACGCTGAAGCTTTCTTT. This codes for CASSSLGPNAEAFF.

This clone came up once. The chain joins TRBV10-3 to TRBJ1-3, with TRBD1 matching 9 bases. Germline V CDR1 and CDR2: ENHRY, SYGVKD. The CDR3 runs 15 residues. The V and J ends lost 8 bases and 0 bases, in that order; junction bases with no gene match: 5. The CDR3 nucleotides read TGTGCCATCGGGGGACAGGGCGCCTCTGGAAACACCATATATTTT. Translated, it gives CAIGGQGASGNTIYF.

This sequence joins TRBV7-3 and TRBJ1-5, with 7 bases that match TRBD1. The V gene's germline CDR1 is SGHTA and CDR2 FQGTGA. The CDR3 is 15 residues long. V lost 2 bases, J lost 2 bases, and 3 bases stayed unmatched. CDR3 in DNA: TGTGCCAGCAGCTTAGCAGGGGGAGGCAATCAGCCCCAGCATTTT. It codes for CASSLAGGGNQPQHF.

The J gene is TRBJ1-1, the V gene TRBV29-1; D call uncertain. The germline CDR1 and CDR2 sequences are SQVTM and ANQGSEA. The CDR3 contains 13 residues. Between the trimmed V and J ends, which lost 3 bases and 0 bases, there was a span of 8 bases. In DNA, the CDR3 is TGCAGCGTTGAGGGCCGGATGAACACTGAAGCTTTCTTT. It yields the protein CSVEGRMNTEAFF. Full variable domain (rest looked up from reference TRBV29-1 and TRBJ1-1): SAVISQKPSRDICQRGTSLTIQCQVDSQVTMMFWYRQQPGQSLTLIATANQGSEATYESGFVIDKFPISRPNLTFSTLTVSNMSPEDSSIYLCSVEGRMNTEAFFGQGTRLTVV.

This clone was observed a few times. The J gene is TRBJ1-1, the V gene TRBV2; TRBD1 matches 7 bases. Trimming removed 6 bases from V and 2 bases from J; junction bases left unmatched: 6. CDR1 is SNHLY and CDR2 is FYNNEI in the germline V gene. The CDR3 sequence is 14 residues long. CDR3 protein: CASRMKGANTEAFF. In nucleotides, the CDR3 is TGTGCCAGCAGAATGAAGGGGGCTAACACTGAAGCTTTCTTT.

The J gene is TRBJ1-4, the V gene TRBV5-8, with no clear D. The CDR3 extends over 11 amino acids. V lost 1 base and J lost 8, with 3 bases in between. Germline V gene sequence: CDR1 SGHTS, CDR2 YDEGEE. The CDR3 coding sequence is TGTGCCAGCAGCTTGCGGGAAAAACTGTTTTTT. Protein product: CASSLREKLFF.

J is TRBJ1-3 and V is TRBV5-1; D call uncertain. This CDR3 has 16 residues. CDR1 and CDR2 from the germline V gene are SGHRS and YFSETQ. The V end lost 0 bases, the J end lost 0 bases, and 10 bases lay between the germline ends. CDR3 nucleotides: TGCGCCAGCAGCTTGGGAGGGAGTAACTCTGGAAACACCATATATTTT. This sequence encodes CASSLGGSNSGNTIYF.

The chain couples TRBV2 to TRBJ2-7; D unclear. The CDR3 spans 13 residues. Looked up from germline, CDR1 is SNHLY and CDR2 is FYNNEI. V was trimmed by 3 bases and J by 0 bases, leaving 6 bases between them. The CDR3 sequence is CASSDYSSYEQYF. In nucleotides, the CDR3 is TGTGCCAGCAGTGACTATAGCTCCTACGAGCAGTACTTC. The full variable domain, with the rest looked up from reference TRBV2 and TRBJ2-7, is EPEVTQTPSHQVTQMGQEVILRCVPISNHLYFYWYRQILGQKVEFLVSFYNNEISEKSEIFDDQFSVERPDGSNFTLKIRSTKLEDSAMYFCASSDYSSYEQYFGPGTRLTVT.

This clone was observed once. The V call is TRBV5-1, the J call TRBJ1-1; 10 bases line up with TRBD1. This CDR3 has 16 residues. The V segment lost 4 bases and the J segment 0 bases; nucleotides outside the gene matches: 6. The germline CDR1 and CDR2 sequences are SGHRS and YFSETQ. CDR3 DNA: TGCGCCAGCAGCCCCCAGGGACAGGGGTTGAACACTGAAGCTTTCTTT. Protein product: CASSPQGQGLNTEAFF.

The rearrangement joins TRBV4-1 to TRBJ1-6; 8 nucleotides agree with TRBD1. CDR1 and CDR2 (germline): MGHRA, YSYEKL. The V segment lost 6 bases and the J segment 10 bases; nucleotides outside the gene matches: 8. CDR3 length equals 14 residues. The CDR3 DNA reads as TGCGCCAGCAGTCGACAGGGGATTAGGTCACCCCTCCACTTT. It translates to CASSRQGIRSPLHF.

This clone has a handful of counts. The chain carries TRBV10-2 and TRBJ2-1, with TRBD2 matching over 8 bases. Germline CDR1 reads WSHSY; CDR2 reads SAAADI. The CDR3 runs to 14 residues. The trim removed 5 bases at V and 4 bases at J, leaving 4 bases unmatched. CDR3 in amino acids: CASSSTSEYNEQFF. The CDR3 DNA is TGCGCCAGCAGTTCGACTAGCGAGTACAATGAGCAGTTCTTC.

The CDR3: CASSLAATGGRYF. The DNA of the CDR3 is TGCGCCAGCAGCTTAGCCGCAACAGGGGGTCGGTACTTC. V and J are TRBV5-1 and TRBJ2-7; 8 nucleotides align to TRBD1. CDR1 and CDR2 from the germline V gene are SGHRS and YFSETQ. This CDR3 contains 13 residues. Germline trimming cut 2 bases from V and 12 bases from J; bases unmatched to any gene: 10.

V and J are TRBV5-6 and TRBJ2-1; TRBD2 matches at 13 bases. The CDR3 consists of 18 residues. V lost 4 bases, J lost 0 bases, and 7 bases stayed unmatched. Germline V lookup: CDR1 SGHDT, CDR2 YYEEEE. CDR3 DNA sequence: TGTGCCAGCAGCCTGGGGGGACTAGCGGGAAACTCCTACAATGAGCAGTTCTTC. Translating it yields CASSLGGLAGNSYNEQFF.

This clone was counted between two and nine times. The rearrangement joins TRBV15 to TRBJ2-5, with a tentative D call TRBD1 (5 bases). This CDR3 spans 14 amino acids. Germline V CDR1 and CDR2: LNHNV, YYDKDF (reference sequence). V lost 8 bases and J lost 1, with 14 bases in between. This chain's CDR3 is CATSRGASQETQYF. DNA of the CDR3: TGTGCCACCTCACGTGGGGCCTCCCAAGAGACCCAGTACTTC.